This T cell receptor (beta chain) was sequenced for a study of T cells in Graves' hyperthyroidism and ophthalmopathy. Overall study findings and caveats: Most clonotypes expanded in the thyroid (above 0.001) were also present in blood. The model anticipated ophthalmopathy a median approximately 6.5 months pre-onset.

Lactation, pregnancy, other autoimmune disease or uncontrolled infection excluded patients. Fresh peripheral blood, 8 to 10 ml, was the source of the PBMCs. TCR beta CDR3 sequences were amplified from RNA transcripts. The TCR CDR3 first-round RT-PCR relied on the HTBI primer set. TCRdb reprocessed the multiplex PCR reads via MiXCR and lists one record per CDR3 protein. The table has approximately 600,000 distinct CDR3 sequences, about a sixth seen once. This clonotype was seen at least ten times. As yet, its antigen is unknown. The receptor comes from a woman aged 30 to 39 with Graves' hyperthyroidism. The sample consisted of blood.

The CDR3: CASSPRGWKLNEQFF. The CDR3 DNA reads TGTGCCAGCAGCCCTAGGGGCTGGAAGCTGAATGAGCAGTTCTTC. This rearrangement joins TRBV7-9 to TRBJ2-1; tentative D call: TRBD1 (5 bases). Germline V gene sequence: CDR1 SEHNR, CDR2 FQNEAQ (reference sequence). Trimming left V 5 bases short and J 7 bases short, with 18 bases between. CDR3 length: 15 amino acids.